Listed below are T cell receptor beta chains from one sample, sequenced in a study of cytomegalovirus exposure and HLA in healthy donors. Using immunoSEQ multiplex PCR, the repertoire was profiled, and TCRdb retains in-frame clones only, with some absent. The profile shows 150,000 to 200,000 clones, around 76% of them singletons. Sequencing input: PBMCs. All receptors derive from a man aged 25-45 years in good health and CMV-seronegative. CDR3s include the opening cysteine and the closing phenylalanine or tryptophan. Each record gives: J gene, V gene, D gene, clone size, CDR3 protein, CDR3 DNA. The D gene is left open where the match is weak. Clone size appears in some rows only: once, few, many, or a class for an expanded clone.

TRBJ2-7	TRBV4-1	TRBD2	.	CASSQDEAGLPYEQYF	TGCGCCAGCAGCCAAGATGAAGCGGGGCTACCCTACGAGCAGTACTTC
TRBJ2-7	TRBV7-2	TRBD2	.	CASSPTSGGPYEQYF	TGTGCCAGCAGCCCGACTAGCGGAGGGCCCTACGAGCAGTACTTC
TRBJ2-3	TRBV28	.	.	CASRAGQPDTQYF	TGTGCCAGCAGAGCCGGACAACCAGATACGCAGTATTTT
TRBJ2-7	TRBV19	TRBD1	.	CASSRDLTGTGPYEQYF	TGTGCCAGTAGTCGGGACCTCACCGGGACAGGGCCCTACGAGCAGTACTTC
TRBJ2-6	TRBV13	TRBD1	once	CASSSTGSGANVLTF	TGTGCCAGCAGCTCGACAGGGTCTGGGGCCAACGTCCTGACTTTC
TRBJ1-1	TRBV10-2	.	once	CASSEFSLDTEAFF	TGCGCCAGCAGTGAATTTAGTCTAGACACTGAAGCTTTCTTT
TRBJ1-3	TRBV19	TRBD1	.	CASRIQGAGNTIYF	TGTGCCAGTAGGATACAGGGGGCTGGAAACACCATATATTTT
TRBJ2-1	TRBV29-1	TRBD1	.	CSVDETGTHEQFF	TGCAGCGTTGATGAGACAGGGACCCATGAGCAGTTCTTC
TRBJ2-5	TRBV2	TRBD1	.	CASSLPGQGLETQYF	TGTGCCAGCAGTTTGCCGGGACAGGGGTTAGAGACCCAGTACTTC
TRBJ1-4	TRBV4-1	TRBD1	.	CASSQERQGAKSKELFF	TGCGCCAGCAGCCAAGAAAGACAGGGGGCAAAATCGAAAGAACTGTTTTTT
TRBJ1-5	TRBV6-1	.	.	CASRDRPGGNQPQHF	TGTGCCAGCAGAGACAGGCCCGGGGGCAATCAGCCCCAGCATTTT
TRBJ1-1	TRBV29-1	TRBD1	.	CSVERSRGLEAFF	TGCAGCGTTGAGAGGTCCAGGGGGCTAGAAGCTTTCTTT
TRBJ2-2	TRBV9	TRBD1	.	CASSVDPGGIGGELFF	TGTGCCAGCAGCGTAGATCCAGGGGGAATTGGCGGGGAGCTGTTTTTT
TRBJ1-1	TRBV5-1	TRBD1	.	CASMGQGNTEAFF	TGCGCCAGCATGGGACAGGGGAACACTGAAGCTTTCTTT
TRBJ2-2	TRBV5-1	.	.	CASSTYEGTGELFF	TGCGCCAGCAGCACATACGAGGGAACCGGGGAGCTGTTTTTT
TRBJ2-3	TRBV4-1	TRBD2	.	CASSLSGTSGRAEEDTQYF	TGCGCCAGCAGCCTAAGTGGGACTAGCGGGAGGGCCGAGGAGGATACGCAGTATTTT
TRBJ1-3	TRBV5-4	.	few	CASSLSAGVNTIYF	TGTGCCAGCAGCTTGTCCGCGGGAGTAAACACCATATATTTT
TRBJ2-7	TRBV2	TRBD1	.	CASRGTGAGYEQYF	TGTGCCAGCAGGGGGACAGGGGCTGGATACGAGCAGTACTTC
TRBJ1-4	TRBV7-9	.	.	CASSPPPGKWVDEKLFF	TGTGCCAGCAGCCCCCCGCCAGGGAAGTGGGTTGACGAAAAACTGTTTTTT
TRBJ2-1	TRBV2	.	.	CASRTGANNEQFF	TGTGCCAGCAGAACGGGAGCCAACAATGAGCAGTTCTTC
TRBJ1-5	TRBV6-1	TRBD1	few	CASSEGTGGGQPQHF	TGTGCCAGCAGTGAAGGGACAGGGGGCGGTCAGCCCCAGCATTTT
TRBJ1-5	TRBV19	TRBD1	.	CASGQGFDQPQHF	TGTGCCAGCGGACAGGGGTTCGATCAGCCCCAGCATTTT
TRBJ2-5	TRBV5-4	.	.	CAIQGLAKETQYF	TGTGCCATCCAAGGTTTAGCTAAAGAGACCCAGTACTTC
TRBJ1-5	TRBV4-1	TRBD1	few	CASSQGDRRNSNQPQHF	TGCGCCAGCAGCCAAGGGGACAGGAGAAATAGCAATCAGCCCCAGCATTTT
TRBJ2-1	TRBV7-9	TRBD2	.	CASSFLAGAYNEQFF	TGTGCCAGCAGCTTTTTAGCGGGTGCATACAATGAGCAGTTCTTC
TRBJ2-3	TRBV27	.	.	CASRLPGLQEGTQYF	TGTGCCAGCAGACTACCGGGCCTACAAGAGGGTACGCAGTATTTT
TRBJ1-2	TRBV29-1	TRBD1	once	CSDAPGQGTEGYTF	TGCAGCGACGCTCCGGGACAGGGAACGGAAGGCTACACCTTC
TRBJ1-1	TRBV28	.	few	CASSLVTGLIVNTEAFF	TGTGCCAGCAGTTTAGTGACCGGACTGATAGTGAACACTGAAGCTTTCTTT
TRBJ2-5	TRBV9	TRBD2	.	CASSVDSGRPKETQYF	TGTGCCAGCAGCGTAGATAGCGGGAGACCTAAAGAGACCCAGTACTTC
TRBJ2-7	TRBV28	TRBD2	.	CASSFILAGGPSYEQYF	TGTGCCAGCAGTTTTATCCTAGCGGGAGGTCCCTCCTACGAGCAGTACTTC
TRBJ2-1	TRBV7-9	TRBD2	once	CASSFSGANNEQFF	TGTGCCAGCAGCTTTAGCGGGGCAAACAATGAGCAGTTCTTC
TRBJ1-1	TRBV4-1	TRBD1	.	CASSPGQGTRNTEAFF	TGCGCCAGCAGCCCGGGACAGGGGACGAGGAACACTGAAGCTTTCTTT
TRBJ2-5	TRBV6-5	TRBD1	.	CASSYRDRGLRETQYF	TGTGCCAGCAGTTATCGGGACAGGGGGTTGCGGGAGACCCAGTACTTC
TRBJ2-7	TRBV5-1	TRBD2	few	CASRLGIAGGSYEQYF	TGCGCCAGCAGGCTTGGGATAGCGGGAGGATCCTACGAGCAGTACTTC
TRBJ2-5	TRBV18	.	once	CASSPRQIQETQYF	TGTGCCAGCTCACCAAGACAAATCCAAGAGACCCAGTACTTC
TRBJ1-2	TRBV4-1	.	.	CASSQEPAGYGYTF	TGCGCCAGCAGCCAAGAACCCGCCGGCTATGGCTACACCTTC
TRBJ1-4	TRBV7-9	.	few	CASSLLVQAREKLFF	TGTGCCAGCAGCTTACTTGTCCAAGCGCGTGAAAAACTGTTTTTT
TRBJ2-1	TRBV7-9	TRBD2	.	CASILGTSWFF	TGTGCCAGCATCCTCGGGACTAGCTGGTTCTTC
TRBJ1-1	TRBV9	.	.	CASSVGVGTMNTEAFF	TGTGCCAGCAGCGTAGGGGTCGGGACTATGAACACTGAAGCTTTCTTT
TRBJ1-1	TRBV2	.	.	CASSVQGNTEAFF	TGTGCCAGCAGTGTACAGGGGAACACTGAAGCTTTCTTT
TRBJ1-1	TRBV6-5	.	.	CASSSEYGEVHTEAFF	TGTGCCAGCAGTTCCGAATACGGGGAAGTACACACTGAAGCTTTCTTT
TRBJ1-1	TRBV2	.	.	CASREMRQLNTEAFF	TGTGCCAGCAGAGAGATGAGACAGTTGAACACTGAAGCTTTCTTT
TRBJ2-7	TRBV6-5	.	.	CASSYSIADVEQYF	TGTGCCAGCAGTTACTCGATTGCGGATGTAGAGCAGTACTTC
TRBJ2-1	TRBV19	TRBD2	.	CASSMTSNNEQFF	TGTGCCAGTAGTATGACTAGCAACAATGAGCAGTTCTTC
TRBJ2-1	TRBV2	TRBD2	.	CASRLTSGNRNEQFF	TGTGCCAGCAGACTAACTAGCGGGAACCGGAATGAGCAGTTCTTC
TRBJ2-3	TRBV9	.	.	CASSVSGISTDTQYF	TGTGCCAGCAGCGTAAGCGGAATTAGCACAGATACGCAGTATTTT
TRBJ1-1	TRBV6-1	TRBD1	.	CASRPGQNLGGAFF	TGTGCCAGCCGGCCGGGACAGAACCTAGGGGGAGCTTTCTTT
TRBJ2-6	TRBV28	.	few	CASSSTVSGANVLTF	TGTGCCAGCAGTTCGACAGTCTCTGGGGCCAACGTCCTGACTTTC
TRBJ2-7	TRBV11-2	TRBD2	.	CASSAGSSGRLYEQYF	TGTGCCAGCAGCGCGGGGAGTAGCGGGAGGCTCTACGAGCAGTACTTC
TRBJ1-2	TRBV27	.	.	CASSPSPREGSGEGGYTF	TGTGCCAGCAGTCCATCCCCCCGCGAGGGGTCAGGGGAGGGTGGCTACACCTTC
TRBJ2-2	TRBV10-3	TRBD2	.	CAIRPGLARAANTGELFF	TGTGCCATTAGACCGGGACTAGCGCGTGCCGCGAACACCGGGGAGCTGTTTTTT
TRBJ1-5	TRBV6-1	.	.	CAGQDSTYSNQPQHF	TGTGCCGGCCAGGACAGCACCTATAGCAATCAGCCCCAGCATTTT
TRBJ2-1	TRBV9	.	once	CASSVGPSELYNEQFF	TGTGCCAGCAGCGTAGGCCCTAGCGAATTATACAATGAGCAGTTCTTC